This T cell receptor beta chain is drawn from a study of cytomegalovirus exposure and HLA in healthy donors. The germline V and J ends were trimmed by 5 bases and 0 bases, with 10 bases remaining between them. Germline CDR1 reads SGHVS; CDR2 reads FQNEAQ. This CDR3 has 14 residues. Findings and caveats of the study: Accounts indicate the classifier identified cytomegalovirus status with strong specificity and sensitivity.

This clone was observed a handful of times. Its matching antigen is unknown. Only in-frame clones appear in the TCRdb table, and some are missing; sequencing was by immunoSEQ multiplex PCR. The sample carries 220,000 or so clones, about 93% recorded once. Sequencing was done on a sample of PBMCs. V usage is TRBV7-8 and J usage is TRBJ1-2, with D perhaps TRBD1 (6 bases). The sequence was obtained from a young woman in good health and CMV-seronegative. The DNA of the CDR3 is TGTGCCAGCAGCCCCGGGACATCTAACTATGGCTACACCTTC. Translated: CASSPGTSNYGYTF. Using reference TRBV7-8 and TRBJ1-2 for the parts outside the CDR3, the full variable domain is GAGVSQSPRYKVAKRGQDVALRCDPISGHVSLFWYQQALGQGPEFLTYFQNEAQLDKSGLPSDRFFAERPEGSVSTLKIQRTQQEDSAVYLCASSPGTSNYGYTFGSGTRLTVV.